This paragraph reports one TCR beta chain. Its specificity is not known. This sample stems from a study of regulatory T cells in long-lasting Graves disease. Study results and caveats: With some 2,500 shared public clonotypes, persistent patients exceeded new patients, who shared about 1,000.

Through Arm-PCR of CDR3 regions and iRepertoire HTBI primers, TCR beta libraries were built. TCRdb re-analysed the multiplex PCR reads in MiXCR, keeping a single row per CDR3 protein. This table has about 470,000 distinct CDR3 sequences, 20% to 25% appearing once. Stated time point: persistent/refractory GD, antithyroid drugs over 5 years with positive TRAb. Construction of the TCR library relied on RNA isolated from PBMCs. Patients with Graves' disease were diagnosed by American Thyroid Association guidelines. The receptor comes from a female donor with Graves disease. This specimen was peripheral blood mononuclear cells (PBMCs), taken when the disease was refractory, from a patient treated with antithyroid drugs.

This CDR3 is CSARDISAGTDTQYF. CDR3 DNA: TGCAGTGCTAGAGATATAAGCGCAGGCACAGATACGCAGTATTTT. The rearrangement uses TRBV20-1 and TRBJ2-3, with no clear D. CDR1 is DFQATT, CDR2 SNEGSKA, per germline (reference sequence). CDR3 length equals 15 residues. The V and J ends lost 0 bases and 1 base respectively, with 11 bases between them.